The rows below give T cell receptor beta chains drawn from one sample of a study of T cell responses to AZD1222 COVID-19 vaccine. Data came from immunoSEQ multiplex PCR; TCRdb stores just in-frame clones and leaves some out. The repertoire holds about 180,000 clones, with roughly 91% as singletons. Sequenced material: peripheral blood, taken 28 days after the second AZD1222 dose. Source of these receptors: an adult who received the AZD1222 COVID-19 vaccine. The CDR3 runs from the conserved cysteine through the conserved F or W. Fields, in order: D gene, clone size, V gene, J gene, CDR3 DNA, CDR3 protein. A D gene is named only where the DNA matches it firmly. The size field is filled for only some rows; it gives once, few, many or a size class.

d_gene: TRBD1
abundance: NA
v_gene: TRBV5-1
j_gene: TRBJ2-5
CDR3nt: TGCGCCAGCAGCTCGGGACAGGGGGCCGCAGAGACCCAGTACTTC
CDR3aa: CASSSGQGAAETQYF

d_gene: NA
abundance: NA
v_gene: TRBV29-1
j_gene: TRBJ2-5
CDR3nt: TGCAGCGTTGAAAGGTTTGGGCAGGGGGGCAGGAAGACCCAGTACTTC
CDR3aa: CSVERFGQGGRKTQYF

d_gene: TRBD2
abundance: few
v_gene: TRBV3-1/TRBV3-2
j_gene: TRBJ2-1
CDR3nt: TGTGCCAGCAGCCTAGGACTAGTTGGCCGGGGAGAGCAGTTCTTC
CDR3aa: CASSLGLVGRGEQFF

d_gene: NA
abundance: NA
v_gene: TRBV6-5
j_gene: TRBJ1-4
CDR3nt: TGTGCCAGCAGCTCAGGGGCAGCTAATGAAAAACTGTTTTTT
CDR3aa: CASSSGAANEKLFF

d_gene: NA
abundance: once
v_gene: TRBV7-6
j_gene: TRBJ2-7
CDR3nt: TGTGCCAGCAGCCCAACGACAGACTCCTACGAGCAGTACTTC
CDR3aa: CASSPTTDSYEQYF

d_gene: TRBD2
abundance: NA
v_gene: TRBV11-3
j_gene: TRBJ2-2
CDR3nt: TGTGCCAGCAGCTTAGTAGCGGGAGAGAACACCGGGGAGCTGTTTTTT
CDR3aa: CASSLVAGENTGELFF

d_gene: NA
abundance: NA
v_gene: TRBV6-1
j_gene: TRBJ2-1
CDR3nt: TGTGCCAGCAGTGAAGGGGCCAGGAATGAGCAGTTCTTC
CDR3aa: CASSEGARNEQFF

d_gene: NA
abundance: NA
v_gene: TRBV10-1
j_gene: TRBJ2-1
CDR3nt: TGCGCCATTCAGGAGTCTGAGCAGTTCTTC
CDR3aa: CAIQESEQFF

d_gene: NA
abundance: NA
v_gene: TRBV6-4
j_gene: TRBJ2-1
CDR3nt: TGTGCCAGCAGTGTCGAGTCTATGGGTTATGAGCAGTTCTTC
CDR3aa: CASSVESMGYEQFF

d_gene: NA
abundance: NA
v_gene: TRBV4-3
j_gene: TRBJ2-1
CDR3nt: TGCGCCAGCAGCCAACTTACTTCTCCAGAGGGGCAGTTCTTC
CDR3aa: CASSQLTSPEGQFF

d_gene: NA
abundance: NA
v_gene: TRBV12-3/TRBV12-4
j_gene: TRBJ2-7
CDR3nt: TGTGCCAGCAGACCGGGTAGGGATTACGAGCAGTACTTC
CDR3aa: CASRPGRDYEQYF

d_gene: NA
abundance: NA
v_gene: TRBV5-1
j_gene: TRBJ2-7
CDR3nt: TGCGCCAGCAGCTTGGTAGAGGGGCTCGAGCAGTACTTC
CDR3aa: CASSLVEGLEQYF

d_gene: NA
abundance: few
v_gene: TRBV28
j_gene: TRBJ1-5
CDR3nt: TGTGCCAGCCTCGGACAGTCGAATAGCAATCAGCCCCAGCATTTT
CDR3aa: CASLGQSNSNQPQHF

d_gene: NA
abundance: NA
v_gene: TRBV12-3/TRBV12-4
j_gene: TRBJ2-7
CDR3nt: TGTGCCAGCAGTTCTCAGGGTTACGAGCAGTACTTC
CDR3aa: CASSSQGYEQYF

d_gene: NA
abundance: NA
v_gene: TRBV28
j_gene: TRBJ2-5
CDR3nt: TGTGCCAGCTTCGGACAGCCCCAAGAGACCCAGTACTTC
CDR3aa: CASFGQPQETQYF

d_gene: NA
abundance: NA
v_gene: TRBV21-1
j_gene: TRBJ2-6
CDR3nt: TGTGCCAGCCTGTCTGGGACAGGCACCTCTGGGGCCAACGTCCTGACTTTC
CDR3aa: CASLSGTGTSGANVLTF

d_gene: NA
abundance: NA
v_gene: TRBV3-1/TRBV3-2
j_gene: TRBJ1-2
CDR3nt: TGTGCCAGCAGCCAAGATAATCGGGGGCCCCAGGACAACTATGGCTACACCTTC
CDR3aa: CASSQDNRGPQDNYGYTF

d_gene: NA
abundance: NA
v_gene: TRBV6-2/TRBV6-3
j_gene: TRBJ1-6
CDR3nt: TGTGCCAGCAGTTTGGACAGCAATAATTCACCCCTCCACTTT
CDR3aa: CASSLDSNNSPLHF

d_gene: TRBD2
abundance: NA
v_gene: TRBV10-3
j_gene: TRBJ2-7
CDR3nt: TGTGCCATCAGTCTAGCGGATTCCTACGAGCAGTACTTC
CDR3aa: CAISLADSYEQYF

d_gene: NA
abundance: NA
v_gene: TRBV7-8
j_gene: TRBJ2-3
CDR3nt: TGTGCCAGCAGCTTAGACCGTTATAAAATGCTCACAGATACGCAGTATTTT
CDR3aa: CASSLDRYKMLTDTQYF

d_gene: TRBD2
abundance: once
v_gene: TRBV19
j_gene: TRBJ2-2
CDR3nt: TGTGCCAGCCGGACTAGCGGGTTGGCGGAGCTGTTTTTT
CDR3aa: CASRTSGLAELFF

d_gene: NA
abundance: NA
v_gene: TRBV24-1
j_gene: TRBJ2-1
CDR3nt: TGTGCCACCAGTGAAGGCGGCTTTTCCTACAATGAGCAGTTCTTC
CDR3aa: CATSEGGFSYNEQFF

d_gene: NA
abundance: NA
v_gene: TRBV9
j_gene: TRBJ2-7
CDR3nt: TGTGCCAGCAGCGCCCGGGGAGGGGGAGAGCAGTACTTC
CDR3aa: CASSARGGGEQYF

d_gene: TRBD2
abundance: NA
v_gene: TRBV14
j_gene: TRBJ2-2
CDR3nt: TGTGCCAGCAGCCAAGCTCTAGCGGGCACCGGGGAGCTGTTTTTT
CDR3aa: CASSQALAGTGELFF

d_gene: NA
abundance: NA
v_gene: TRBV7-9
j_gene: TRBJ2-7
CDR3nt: TGTGCCAGCAGCCCGGAGGGGGCGTTCCACGAGCAGTACTTC
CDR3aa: CASSPEGAFHEQYF

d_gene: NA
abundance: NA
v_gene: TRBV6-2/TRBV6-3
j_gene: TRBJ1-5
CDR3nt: TGTGCCAGCAGTTACGACAAGGCTCAGCCCCAGCATTTT
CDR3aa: CASSYDKAQPQHF

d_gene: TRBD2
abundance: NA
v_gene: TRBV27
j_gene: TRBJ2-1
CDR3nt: TGTGCCAGCAGTTTACGCCTACTAGCGGAGACCTACAATGAGCAGTTCTTC
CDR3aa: CASSLRLLAETYNEQFF

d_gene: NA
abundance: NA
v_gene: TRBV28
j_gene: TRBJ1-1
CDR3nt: TGTGCCAGCACCTTGGGGGTATTAAGCACTGAAGCTTTCTTT
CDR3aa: CASTLGVLSTEAFF

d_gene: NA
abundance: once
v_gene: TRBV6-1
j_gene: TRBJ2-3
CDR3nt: TGTGCCAGCAGTGATCCTAGGGGGGTGGGCACAGATACGCAGTATTTT
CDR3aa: CASSDPRGVGTDTQYF

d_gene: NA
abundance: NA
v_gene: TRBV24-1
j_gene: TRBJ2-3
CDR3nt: TGTGCCACCAGAGGACAGAGCACAGATACGCAGTATTTT
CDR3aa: CATRGQSTDTQYF

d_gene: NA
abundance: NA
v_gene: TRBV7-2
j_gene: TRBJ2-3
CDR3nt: TGTGCCAGCAGCTTGTCTAGCACAGATACGCAGTATTTT
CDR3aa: CASSLSSTDTQYF

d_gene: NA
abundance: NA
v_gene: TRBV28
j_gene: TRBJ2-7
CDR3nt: TGTGCCACCGGGGCCGGGCAGTACTTC
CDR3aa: CATGAGQYF

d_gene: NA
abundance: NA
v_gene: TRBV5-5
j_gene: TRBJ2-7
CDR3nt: TGTGCCAGCAGCTTGAGCCGCAGGGGGGTGAGCTACGAGCAGTACTTC
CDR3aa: CASSLSRRGVSYEQYF

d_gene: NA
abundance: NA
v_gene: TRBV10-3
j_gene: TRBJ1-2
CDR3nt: TGTGCCATCAGTGGAGAGGCAGATTACTATGGCTACACCTTC
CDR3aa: CAISGEADYYGYTF

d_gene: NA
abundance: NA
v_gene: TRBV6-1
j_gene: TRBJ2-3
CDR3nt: TGTGCCAGCAGTGATTGGGGGCCACTGACAGATACGCAGTATTTT
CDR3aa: CASSDWGPLTDTQYF

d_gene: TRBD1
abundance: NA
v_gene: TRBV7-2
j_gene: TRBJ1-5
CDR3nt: TGTGCCAGCAGCATCGGGACAGGGAACAATCAGCCCCAGCATTTT
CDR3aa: CASSIGTGNNQPQHF

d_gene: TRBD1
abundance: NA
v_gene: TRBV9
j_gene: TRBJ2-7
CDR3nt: TGTGCCAGCAGCGTGGGACAGGGGCCCGCCTACGAGCAGTACTTC
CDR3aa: CASSVGQGPAYEQYF

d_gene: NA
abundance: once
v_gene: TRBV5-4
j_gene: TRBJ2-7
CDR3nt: TGTGCCAGCAGCTTGGAGCGGGTGAGCTCCTACGAGCAGTACTTC
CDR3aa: CASSLERVSSYEQYF

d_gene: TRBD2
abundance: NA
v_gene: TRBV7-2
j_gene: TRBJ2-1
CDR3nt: TGTGCCAGCAGCGGTAGCGGGAGGGTGTCCTACAATGAGCAGTTCTTC
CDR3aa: CASSGSGRVSYNEQFF

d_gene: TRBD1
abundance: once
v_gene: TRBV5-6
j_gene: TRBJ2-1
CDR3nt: TGTGCCAGCATCGACAGGGGTAGGTTGCACAATGAGCAGTTCTTC
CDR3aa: CASIDRGRLHNEQFF